A single T cell receptor beta chain is shown here with its context. This record belongs to a study of OX40 agonist ivuxolimab in advanced cancers. TCRdb keeps only in-frame clones here, not all; method: immunoSEQ multiplex PCR. Here the sample spans around 61,000 clones, roughly 90% being singletons. The TCR sequence derives from an adult with an advanced solid tumor such as melanoma, head and neck, liver or kidney cancer. The material was CD4+ or CD8+ T cells sorted from blood, obtained in a trial of the OX40 agonist ivuxolimab.

As DNA, the CDR3 is TGTGCCTGGAGTACTTCCTTATATACAGGGGGCTACACCTTC. It encodes CAWSTSLYTGGYTF. This rearrangement joins TRBV30 to TRBJ1-2; D is possibly TRBD1 (6 bases). This CDR3 contains 14 residues. V lost 2 bases to trimming and J lost 8 bases, with 18 bases between them. Germline values: CDR1 GTSNPN, CDR2 SVGIG (reference sequence).